A single sample gave rise to the 24 T cell receptor beta chains below, sequenced in a study of blood T cell repertoires in COVID-19. Data came from immunoSEQ multiplex PCR; TCRdb stores just in-frame clones and leaves some out. The sample has 150,000 to 200,000 clones; around 88% are singletons. The source material was PBMCs or T cells enriched from blood (not recorded which). These TCRs come from a woman between 50 and 59 years old in a cohort exposed to, infected with or recovered from COVID-19 (not recorded which).

This chain's CDR3 is CASSQVVNQPQHF. Here the CDR3 DNA reads TGTGCCAGCAGCCAGGTGGTGAATCAGCCCCAGCATTTT. The chain recombines TRBV7-2 with TRBJ1-5; no reliable D call. The CDR3 is 13 amino acids. Trimming cost V 5 bases and J 4 bases, with 9 bases left between them. The V gene's germline CDR1 is SGHTA and CDR2 FQGNSA.

The V gene is TRBV2, the J gene TRBJ1-1, with 9 bases that match TRBD1. With 4 bases clipped from V and 5 bases from J, the junction kept 5 bases outside the gene matches. CDR1 is SNHLY, CDR2 FYNNEI, per germline. The CDR3 is made up of 14 amino acids. The CDR3 sequence: CASSGTGVRTEAFF. CDR3 DNA sequence: TGTGCCAGCAGTGGGACAGGGGTTCGTACTGAAGCTTTCTTT.

The chain joins TRBV4-1 to TRBJ1-2; D may be TRBD1 (5 bases). V was trimmed by 0 bases and J by 5 bases, leaving 10 bases between them. Germline-derived CDR1 and CDR2 are MGHRA and YSYEKL. This CDR3 has 14 amino acids. CDR3 residues: CASSQDLGGYGYTF. CDR3 bases: TGCGCCAGCAGCCAAGATCTGGGGGGGTATGGCTACACCTTC.

This clone was recorded a few times. Other DNA sequences from this sample encode an identical CDR3 as well. The V gene is TRBV14, the J gene TRBJ2-7, with 9 bases identical to TRBD2. V lost 1 base to trimming and J lost 3 bases; unmatched junction nucleotides: 4. Per germline, CDR1 SGHDN and CDR2 FVKESK. The CDR3 totals 15 residues. DNA for the CDR3: TGTGCCAGCAGCCAAGCGCGGGGGGGTGACTACGAGCAGTACTTC. Translated: CASSQARGGDYEQYF.

The chain recombines TRBV3-1 (or the pseudogene TRBV3-2) with TRBJ1-1; TRBD1 agrees at 7 bases. The CDR3 spans 15 residues. After removal of 4 bases from V and 4 bases from J, the junction contained 9 bases not matched to a gene. Germline V gene data show CDR1 as LGHDT and CDR2 as YNNKEL (reference sequence). The CDR3 spells CASSLGQWATTEAFF. The DNA of the CDR3 is TGTGCCAGCAGCCTGGGACAGTGGGCGACCACTGAAGCTTTCTTT.

This chain uses TRBV10-3 with TRBJ1-2; D not resolved. The CDR3 spans 12 residues. From germline, CDR1 is ENHRY and CDR2 SYGVKD. V lost 4 bases to trimming and J lost 3 bases, with 6 bases between them. CDR3 coding DNA: TGTGCCATCAGTGCCGAGGACTATGGCTACACCTTC. It specifies CAISAEDYGYTF.

The chain is built from TRBV19 and TRBJ2-3, with D possibly TRBD1 on 6 matching bases. Germline V gene sequence: CDR1 LNHDA, CDR2 SQIVND (reference sequence). Between the trimmed V and J ends, which lost 1 base and 6 bases, there was a span of 17 bases. CDR3 length: 16 residues. CDR3 in amino acids: CASSIVWSRGSDTQYF. The CDR3 bases are TGTGCCAGTAGTATAGTTTGGTCCAGGGGATCGGATACGCAGTATTTT.

This chain links TRBV3-1 (or the pseudogene TRBV3-2) with TRBJ2-1, with D maybe TRBD1 (5 bases). The CDR3 is made up of 16 amino acids. Germline CDR1 reads LGHDT; CDR2 reads YNNKEL (reference sequence). The V end lost 0 bases, the J end lost 7 bases, and 16 bases lay between the germline ends. In DNA form, the CDR3 reads TGTGCCAGCAGCCAAGATCTCGGCAGGGTACTGAATGAGCAGTTCTTC. Its protein is CASSQDLGRVLNEQFF.

The chain employs TRBV24-1 and TRBJ2-1; the D gene is possibly TRBD1 (5 bases). Trimming pared 4 bases from V and 5 bases from J, leaving 11 bases between. Germline V gene data show CDR1 as KGHDR and CDR2 as SFDVKD. This CDR3 is built from 14 residues. The CDR3 loop is CATSEPGLNNEQFF. CDR3 coding DNA: TGTGCCACCAGTGAACCAGGGCTGAACAATGAGCAGTTCTTC.

The chain employs TRBV28 and TRBJ2-4; TRBD2 matches at 7 bases. Germline trimming cut 7 bases from V and 5 bases from J; bases unmatched to any gene: 8. CDR1 MDHEN and CDR2 SYDVKM come from the germline V gene. The CDR3 consists of 14 residues. The CDR3 spells CASTRTAGENIQYF. The CDR3 region has the DNA TGTGCCAGCACCAGGACCGCGGGGGAAAACATTCAGTACTTC.

The rearrangement links TRBV2 to TRBJ2-3; a weak D match, TRBD2 (6 bases). This CDR3 is built from 14 residues. The germline V and J ends were trimmed by 7 bases and 0 bases, with 11 bases remaining between them. The germline gives CDR1 SNHLY, CDR2 FYNNEI. CDR3 sequence reads: CASKTEGSTDTQYF. In DNA form, the CDR3 reads TGTGCCAGCAAGACGGAGGGGAGCACAGATACGCAGTATTTT.

The rearrangement links TRBV4-3 to TRBJ2-7; 8 positions agree with TRBD1. J gave up 4 bases and V 0 bases, and 5 bases lay outside the gene matches. CDR3 length equals 15 residues. Per germline, CDR1 LGHNA and CDR2 YSLEER. The CDR3 nucleotides are TGCGCCAGCAGCCAAGATAAGGGACAGGCATACGAGCAGTACTTC. Translation: CASSQDKGQAYEQYF.

The rearrangement links TRBV9 to TRBJ2-3; 12 bases align to TRBD2. This CDR3 is built from 15 residues. The V gene end was trimmed by 0 bases and the J gene end by 14 bases; junction bases not matched to a gene: 10. Germline V lookup: CDR1 SGDLS, CDR2 YYNGEE. CDR3 coding DNA: TGTGCCAGCAGCGTAGGTCCTAGCGGGAGGGGCCTGCTGTATTTT. Its translation: CASSVGPSGRGLLYF.

The count of this clone is one. The V gene is TRBV9, the J gene TRBJ2-3, with 9 bases identical to TRBD2. J was trimmed by 2 bases and V by 0 bases; bases with no gene match: 7. Per germline, CDR1 SGDLS and CDR2 YYNGEE. The CDR3 consists of 17 residues. The CDR3 sequence is CASSVEEAGGYTDTQYF. For the CDR3, the DNA is TGTGCCAGCAGCGTAGAGGAGGCGGGGGGGTACACAGATACGCAGTATTTT.

This chain's CDR3 is CASSQDIRAGLPTDTQYF. DNA of the CDR3: TGCGCCAGCAGCCAAGATATAAGGGCGGGATTACCCACAGATACGCAGTATTTT. The J gene is TRBJ2-3, the V gene TRBV4-3; tentatively, D is TRBD2 (6 bases). Germline-derived CDR1 and CDR2 are LGHNA and YSLEER. V was cut by 0 bases and J by 2 bases, with 18 bases left in between. The CDR3 runs 18 residues.

The V call is TRBV5-5, the J call TRBJ1-1, with D possibly TRBD1 on 6 matching bases. V dropped 2 bases and J dropped 2 bases, with 16 bases sitting between them. Germline V CDR1 and CDR2: SGHKS, YYEKEE (reference sequence). The CDR3 has 16 residues. CDR3 protein: CASSFLGQGINTEAFF. In nucleotides, the CDR3 is TGTGCCAGCAGCTTCTTGGGTCAGGGGATAAACACTGAAGCTTTCTTT.

This chain joins TRBV4-2 and TRBJ2-5; D may be TRBD1 (6 bases). Trimming took off 5 bases at V and 2 bases at J, with 15 bases between the two ends. Germline V lookup: CDR1 LGHNA, CDR2 YNFKEQ. This CDR3 spans 15 amino acids. The CDR3 spells CASSRDGQTQETQYF. Written as DNA, the CDR3 is TGTGCCAGCAGCAGGGATGGACAGACTCAAGAGACCCAGTACTTC.

The chain recombines TRBV3-1 (or the pseudogene TRBV3-2) with TRBJ1-3, with D perhaps matching TRBD1 (6 bases). The CDR3 totals 17 residues. The V end was cut by 1 base, the J end by 0 bases, with 13 bases between. Germline CDR1 reads LGHDT; CDR2 reads YNNKEL (reference sequence). The CDR3 here is CASSQARDTISGNTIYF. The CDR3 DNA reads TGTGCCAGCAGCCAAGCACGGGACACCATCTCTGGAAACACCATATATTTT.

The J gene is TRBJ1-1, the V gene TRBV27; D unclear. Germline V gene data show CDR1 as MNHEY and CDR2 as SMNVEV (reference sequence). V was cut by 8 bases and J by 1 base, with 20 bases left in between. The CDR3 spans 16 residues. The CDR3 DNA follows: TGTGCCAGCCGCCGTCTCCCGGGGAACCAGAACACTGAAGCTTTCTTT. Residues: CASRRLPGNQNTEAFF.

The chain links TRBV5-1 to TRBJ2-2, with a weak D call TRBD1 (6 bases). V shed 4 bases and J shed 8 bases, with 15 bases lying between them. This CDR3 spans 14 amino acids. Germline V CDR1 and CDR2: SGHRS, YFSETQ. DNA of the CDR3: TGCGCCAGCAGCCCACAGGGTTTGGAGGGGGAGCTGTTTTTT. It specifies CASSPQGLEGELFF.

The chain has TRBV19 and TRBJ2-7; D unclear. The CDR3 length is 12 residues. V was cut by 7 bases and J by 3 bases, with 10 bases left in between. The germline gives CDR1 LNHDA, CDR2 SQIVND (reference sequence). CDR3 bases: TGTGCCAGTAAGGCCGGCGGCTACGAGCAGTACTTC. The encoded protein is CASKAGGYEQYF. Full variable domain (rest looked up from reference TRBV19 and TRBJ2-7): DGGITQSPKYLFRKEGQNVTLSCEQNLNHDAMYWYRQDPGQGLRLIYYSQIVNDFQKGDIAEGYSVSREKKESFPLTVTSAQKNPTAFYLCASKAGGYEQYFGPGTRLTVT.

The rearrangement uses TRBV29-1 and TRBJ2-7, with unresolved D. Per the germline V gene, CDR1 is SQVTM and CDR2 is ANQGSEA. V dropped 0 bases and J dropped 4 bases, with 7 bases sitting between them. The CDR3 sequence is 12 residues long. The CDR3, as DNA: TGCAGCGTTGAAGATCGAGGATACGAGCAGTACTTC. Protein product: CSVEDRGYEQYF.

The chain is built from TRBV19 and TRBJ2-7; no clear D. CDR1 is LNHDA, CDR2 SQIVND, per germline (reference sequence). V lost 3 bases and J lost 1, with 7 bases in between. This CDR3 contains 13 residues. DNA for the CDR3: TGTGCCAGTAGTATTAGAGAATCCTACGAGCAGTACTTC. It yields the protein CASSIRESYEQYF.

This rearrangement joins TRBV5-1 to TRBJ1-5; 10 bases map to TRBD1. The trim removed 0 bases at V and 7 bases at J, leaving 4 bases unmatched. Germline assignment: CDR1 SGHRS and CDR2 YFSETQ. The CDR3 is 15 residues long. Written as DNA, the CDR3 is TGCGCCAGCAGCTTGGAAGGGACAGGGGAACAGCCCCAGCATTTT. This encodes CASSLEGTGEQPQHF.